The 8 T cell receptor beta chains listed next were all sequenced from one sample in a study of T cell changes during pregnancy in multiple sclerosis. Measured with immunoSEQ multiplex PCR; TCRdb has only the in-frame clones, and not every one. The repertoire holds more than 55,000 clones, just over 90% seen once, with roughly 2% in the top ten. The sequencing here drew on peripheral blood, taken in the first trimester of pregnancy. The source of these receptors is a female donor in good health, enrolled as a control in a pregnancy study.

The CDR3 bases are TGTGCCAGCAGTAGGCCCCGTGGGGGCTACACCGGGGAGCTGTTTTTT. Protein: CASSRPRGGYTGELFF. The V gene is TRBV27, the J gene TRBJ2-2; D perhaps matches TRBD1 (6 bases). Germline V gives CDR1 MNHEY, CDR2 SMNVEV (reference sequence). With 5 bases removed from V and 3 bases from J, the gap between germline ends came to 16 bases. The CDR3 is 16 residues long.

This clone showed up just once. V is TRBV9 and J is TRBJ2-3; TRBD2 is a possible D gene (6 bases). The V end lost 4 bases, the J end lost 2 bases, and 11 bases lay between the germline ends. The CDR3 contains 14 residues. Germline lookup yields CDR1 SGDLS and CDR2 YYNGEE. The CDR3 reads CASSPRTNTDTQYF. CDR3 sequence (DNA): TGTGCCAGCAGCCCACGGACTAACACAGATACGCAGTATTTT.

This clone has more than one count but fewer than ten. V gene TRBV10-1 combines with J gene TRBJ1-3; 11 nucleotides match TRBD1. Losses at the gene ends were 8 bases for V and 7 bases for J; bases not matched to a gene: 13. The CDR3 length is 16 residues. Per germline, CDR1 WNHNN and CDR2 SYGVQD (reference sequence). CDR3 coding DNA: TGCGCCAGCCCCATCACCCCGGACAGGGGGCGGAACACCATATATTTT. The encoded protein is CASPITPDRGRNTIYF.

The chain links TRBV28 to TRBJ2-1, with TRBD1 identical over 7 bases. The CDR3 is made up of 15 amino acids. Germline values: CDR1 MDHEN, CDR2 SYDVKM. After removal of 8 bases from V and 7 bases from J, the junction contained 14 bases not matched to a gene. The CDR3 DNA sequence: TGTGCCAGCCCGGCAGGGACAGACCCTCGAAATGAGCAGTTCTTC. It encodes CASPAGTDPRNEQFF.

This chain links TRBV5-8 with TRBJ2-5; 8 nucleotides agree with TRBD2. Germline-derived CDR1 and CDR2 are SGHTS and YDEGEE. The CDR3 sequence is 15 residues long. The trim removed 1 base at V and 5 bases at J, leaving 7 bases unmatched. Here the CDR3 DNA reads TGTGCCAGCAGCTTGACGGGGGGGCCGGGTGAGACCCAGTACTTC. Its protein product is CASSLTGGPGETQYF.

This chain connects TRBV11-3 to TRBJ2-1, with D maybe TRBD1 (6 bases). V lost 4 bases and J 10 bases, leaving 23 bases between the germline ends. CDR1 is SGHNT, CDR2 YENEEA, per germline. The CDR3 totals 16 residues. CDR3: CASSSYRPDSLTEQFF. The CDR3 DNA sequence: TGTGCCAGCAGCTCATATCGACCGGACAGTCTCACGGAGCAGTTCTTC.

The chain carries TRBV18 and TRBJ2-1, with 9 bases identical to TRBD1. Unmatched junction bases numbered 20, after V lost 2 bases and J lost 3 bases. Per germline, CDR1 KGHSH and CDR2 LQKENI. The CDR3 totals 21 residues. The CDR3 DNA sequence: TGTGCCAGCTCACCAAAAATTTTGGTCCATTTCGGGACAGGGCACTACAATGAGCAGTTCTTC. This translates into CASSPKILVHFGTGHYNEQFF. Looking up the rest from reference TRBV18 and TRBJ2-1 gives the full variable domain: NAGVMQNPRHLVRRRGQEARLRCSPMKGHSHVYWYRQLPEEGLKFMVYLQKENIIDESGMPKERFSAEFPKEGPSILRIQQVVRGDSAAYFCASSPKILVHFGTGHYNEQFFGPGTRLTVL.

The genes are TRBV9 and TRBJ2-7, with 10 bases lining up with TRBD2. The germline V gene has CDR1 SGDLS and CDR2 YYNGEE. J was trimmed by 4 bases and V by 3 bases; bases with no gene match: 1. This CDR3 has 13 residues. The CDR3 DNA reads as TGTGCCAGCAGCGGGACTAGCGGTTACGAGCAGTACTTC. It translates to CASSGTSGYEQYF.